The TCR beta chain under discussion was sequenced for a study of graft-versus-host responses after intestinal transplantation. The table came from immunoSEQ multiplex PCR; TCRdb's copy has only in-frame clones and leaves some out. Of 100,000 or so clones listed, 85% to 95% are singletons. This CDR3 comprises 15 residues. After removal of 1 base from V and 8 bases from J, the junction contained 7 bases not matched to a gene. The germline V gene encodes CDR1 MGHRA and CDR2 YSYEKL. Remarks on this clone: Its antigen is undetermined. The same CDR3 arises from other DNA sequences in this sample as well.

This clonotype was obtained from a human donor who was the organ donor for an intestinal transplant. The V call is TRBV4-1, the J call TRBJ2-2, with 7 bases matching TRBD2. Here the sequenced sample was unstimulated CD8+ T cells sorted from spleen or lymph node cells, taken before transplant. The CDR3 loop reads CASSQGLAGTGELFF. The CDR3 DNA follows: TGCGCCAGCAGCCAAGGACTAGCCGGGACTGGGGAGCTGTTTTTT.